The text below deals with one T cell receptor (beta chain). This sample stems from a study of immune evolution from preneoplasia to lung adenocarcinoma. This CDR3 region has 12 residues. V dropped 4 bases and J dropped 13 bases, with 14 bases sitting between them. Germline V CDR1 and CDR2: SGHTA, FQGNSA. Some clones are missing from TCRdb's copy, which holds only in-frame ones; the method was immunoSEQ multiplex PCR. The sample lists 8,800 or so clones, 77% occurring once. Resections took place in Japan or China from 2014 to 2017. The V call is TRBV7-2, the J call TRBJ2-4; TRBD1 might be the D (5 bases). This TCR was sampled from a person aged 55-80 years with lung adenocarcinoma. Sequencing was done on a sample of FFPE lung adenocarcinoma in situ tissue. This chain's CDR3 is CASSSELTVQYF. The CDR3 region has the DNA TGTGCCAGCAGCTCAGAACTGACAGTCCAGTACTTC.